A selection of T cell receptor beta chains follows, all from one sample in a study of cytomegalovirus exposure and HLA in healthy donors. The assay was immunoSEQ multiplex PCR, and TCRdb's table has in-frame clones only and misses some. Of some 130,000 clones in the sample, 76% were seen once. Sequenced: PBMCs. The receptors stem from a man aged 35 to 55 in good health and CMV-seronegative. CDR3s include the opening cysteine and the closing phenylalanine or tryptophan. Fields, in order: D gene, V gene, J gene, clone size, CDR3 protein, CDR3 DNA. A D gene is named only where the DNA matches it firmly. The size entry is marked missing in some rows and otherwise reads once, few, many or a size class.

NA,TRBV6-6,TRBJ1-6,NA,CASSYNSDSGSPLHF,TGTGCCAGCAGTTACAATTCCGATTCGGGGTCACCCCTCCACTTT
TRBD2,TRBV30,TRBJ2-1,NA,CAWNRGGGYNEQFF,TGTGCCTGGAACCGCGGGGGAGGGTACAATGAGCAGTTCTTC
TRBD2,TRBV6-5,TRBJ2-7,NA,CASSKSGGLYEQYF,TGTGCCAGCAGCAAAAGCGGGGGATTATACGAGCAGTACTTC
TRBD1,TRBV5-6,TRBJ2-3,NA,CASSWTGGSADTQYF,TGTGCCAGCAGTTGGACAGGGGGCAGCGCGGATACGCAGTATTTT
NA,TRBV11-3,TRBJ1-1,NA,CASSRDIGNTEAFF,TGTGCCAGCAGCCGGGACATCGGTAACACTGAAGCTTTCTTT
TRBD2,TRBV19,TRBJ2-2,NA,CASSPQGLAGAGELFF,TGTGCCAGTAGTCCTCAAGGACTAGCGGGAGCCGGGGAGCTGTTTTTT
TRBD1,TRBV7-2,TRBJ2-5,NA,CASSLAGQLGLETQYF,TGTGCCAGCAGCTTAGCGGGACAGCTGGGGTTAGAGACCCAGTACTTC
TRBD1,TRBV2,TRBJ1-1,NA,CAGSGTGVTEAFF,TGTGCCGGTAGTGGGACAGGGGTCACTGAAGCTTTCTTT
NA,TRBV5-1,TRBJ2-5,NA,CASSLTTGQWLSQPQYF,TGCGCCAGCAGCCTTACTACTGGACAGTGGTTATCGCAGCCCCAGTACTTC
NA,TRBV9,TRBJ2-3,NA,CASSVDSSTDTQYF,TGTGCCAGCAGCGTAGACAGTAGCACAGATACGCAGTATTTT
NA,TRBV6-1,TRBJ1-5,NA,CASSDPPDNSNQPQHF,TGTGCCAGCAGTGATCCGCCCGACAATAGCAATCAGCCCCAGCATTTT
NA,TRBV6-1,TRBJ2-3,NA,CASRRLGVSGDTQYF,TGTGCCAGCAGGCGCCTAGGGGTCAGCGGGGATACGCAGTATTTT
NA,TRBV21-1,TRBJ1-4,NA,CASSKVDRDRGREKLFF,TGTGCCAGCAGCAAAGTCGACCGGGACAGGGGGCGTGAAAAACTGTTTTTT
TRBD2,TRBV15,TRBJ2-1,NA,CATSRDLASGRVDEQFF,TGTGCCACCAGCAGAGATCTCGCGAGCGGGAGGGTGGATGAGCAGTTCTTC
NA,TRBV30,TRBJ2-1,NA,CAWSRPGVANPYNEQFF,TGTGCCTGGAGTAGGCCGGGGGTGGCTAACCCTTACAATGAGCAGTTCTTC
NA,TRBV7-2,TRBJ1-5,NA,CASSLRGAGAGNQPQHF,TGTGCCAGCAGCTTACGCGGCGCTGGGGCTGGCAATCAGCCCCAGCATTTT
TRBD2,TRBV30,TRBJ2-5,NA,CAGSLAAAETQYF,TGTGCGGGCTCTCTAGCGGCTGCCGAGACCCAGTACTTC
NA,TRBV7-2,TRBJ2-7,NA,CASSLPGDEQYF,TGTGCCAGCAGCTTGCCGGGTGACGAGCAGTACTTC
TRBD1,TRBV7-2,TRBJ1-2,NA,CASSLATGDYGYTF,TGTGCCAGCAGCTTAGCGACAGGGGACTATGGCTACACCTTC
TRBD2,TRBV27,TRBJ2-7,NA,CASSFTTRAGEQYF,TGTGCCAGCAGTTTCACAACTCGAGCGGGGGAGCAGTACTTC
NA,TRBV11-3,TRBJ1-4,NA,CASSADSATNEKLFF,TGTGCCAGCAGCGCGGACAGTGCAACTAATGAAAAACTGTTTTTT
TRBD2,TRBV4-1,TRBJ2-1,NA,CASSQAGLAGDNEQFF,TGCGCCAGCAGCCAGGCCGGACTAGCGGGGGACAATGAGCAGTTCTTC
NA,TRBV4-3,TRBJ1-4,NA,CASSQENGKQGVSEKLFF,TGCGCCAGCAGCCAAGAAAACGGGAAACAGGGAGTAAGTGAAAAACTGTTTTTT
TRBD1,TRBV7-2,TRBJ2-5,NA,CASSLDVGAGGETQYF,TGTGCCAGCAGCTTAGATGTAGGTGCAGGGGGAGAGACCCAGTACTTC
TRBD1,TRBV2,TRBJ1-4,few,CASTLDRGSEKLFF,TGTGCCAGCACCCTGGACAGGGGGAGTGAAAAACTGTTTTTT
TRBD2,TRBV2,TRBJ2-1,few,CASRQGLAGGGVQFF,TGTGCCAGCAGACAGGGACTAGCGGGGGGGGGCGTGCAGTTCTTC
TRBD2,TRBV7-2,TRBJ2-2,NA,CASSSGLVTGELFF,TGTGCCAGCAGCTCGGGACTAGTCACCGGGGAGCTGTTTTTT
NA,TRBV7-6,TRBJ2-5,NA,CASSLGLFDETQYF,TGTGCCAGCAGCTTGGGACTTTTTGACGAGACCCAGTACTTC
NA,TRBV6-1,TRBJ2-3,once,CASRQGPTTDTQYF,TGTGCCAGCAGACAGGGCCCCACCACAGATACGCAGTATTTT
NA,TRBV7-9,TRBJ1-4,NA,CASSFDSATNEKLFF,TGTGCCAGCAGCTTTGACAGTGCAACTAATGAAAAACTGTTTTTT
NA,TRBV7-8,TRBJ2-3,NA,CASSSNTDTQYF,TGTGCCAGCAGCTCCAATACAGATACGCAGTATTTT
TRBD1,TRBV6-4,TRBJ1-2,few,CASPRGTGGAGVEGYTF,TGTGCCAGCCCACGAGGGACAGGGGGCGCGGGGGTAGAAGGCTACACCTTC
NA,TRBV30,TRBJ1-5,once,CAWSDSYNQPQHF,TGTGCCTGGAGTGACAGCTACAATCAGCCCCAGCATTTT
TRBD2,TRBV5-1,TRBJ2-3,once,CASSSRVARGAGGPTDTQYF,TGCGCCAGCAGCTCGCGTGTAGCCCGTGGGGCGGGAGGCCCCACAGATACGCAGTATTTT
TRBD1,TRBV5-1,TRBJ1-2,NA,CASSLTGVANYGYTF,TGCGCCAGCAGCTTGACAGGGGTTGCTAACTATGGCTACACCTTC
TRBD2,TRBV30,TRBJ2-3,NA,CAWSPTSGAPDTQYF,TGTGCCTGGAGTCCGACTAGCGGGGCGCCAGATACGCAGTATTTT
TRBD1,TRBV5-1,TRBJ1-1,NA,CASSDPGQGTEAFF,TGCGCCAGCAGCGATCCGGGACAGGGCACTGAAGCTTTCTTT
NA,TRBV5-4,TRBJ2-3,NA,CASSATQSTDTQYF,TGTGCCAGCAGCGCCACCCAGAGCACAGATACGCAGTATTTT
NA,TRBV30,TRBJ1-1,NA,CAWSADQANTEAFF,TGTGCCTGGAGTGCCGATCAGGCGAACACTGAAGCTTTCTTT
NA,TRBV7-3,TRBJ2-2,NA,CASSLQGQWNTGELFF,TGTGCCAGCAGCTTACAAGGACAGTGGAACACCGGGGAGCTGTTTTTT
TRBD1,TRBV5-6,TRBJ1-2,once,CASSLQGRWDYGYTF,TGTGCCAGCAGCTTACAGGGGAGGTGGGACTATGGCTACACCTTC
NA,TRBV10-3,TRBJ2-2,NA,CATLASANTGELFF,TGTGCCACATTAGCGAGTGCGAACACCGGGGAGCTGTTTTTT
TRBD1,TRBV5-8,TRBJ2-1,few,CASSIAGTGRNEQFF,TGTGCCAGCAGCATTGCCGGGACAGGGCGGAATGAGCAGTTCTTC
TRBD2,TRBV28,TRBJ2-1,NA,CASSSRQRDFTYEQFF,TGTGCCAGCAGTTCACGGCAGCGGGATTTTACATATGAGCAGTTCTTC
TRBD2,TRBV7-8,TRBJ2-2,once,CASSLVASGSRAGELFF,TGTGCCAGCAGCTTAGTGGCTAGCGGGAGTAGGGCCGGGGAGCTGTTTTTT
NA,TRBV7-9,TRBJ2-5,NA,CASSFGGHETQYF,TGTGCCAGCAGCTTCGGGGGTCACGAGACCCAGTACTTC
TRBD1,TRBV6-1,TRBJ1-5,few,CASRPRQGLFQPQHF,TGTGCCAGCAGACCCAGACAGGGGCTTTTTCAGCCCCAGCATTTT
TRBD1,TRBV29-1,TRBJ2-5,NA,CSVVVQGAAETQYF,TGCAGCGTTGTGGTCCAGGGGGCGGCGGAGACCCAGTACTTC
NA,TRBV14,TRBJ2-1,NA,CASSQDYRVNEQFF,TGTGCCAGCAGCCAAGATTACAGGGTTAATGAGCAGTTCTTC
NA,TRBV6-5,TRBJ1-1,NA,CASSYSQKNTEAFF,TGTGCCAGCAGTTACTCACAGAAGAACACTGAAGCTTTCTTT
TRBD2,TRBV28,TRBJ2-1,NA,CASSLGTSGSYNEQFF,TGTGCCAGCAGTTTAGGGACTAGCGGGTCTTACAATGAGCAGTTCTTC
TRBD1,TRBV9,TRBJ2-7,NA,CASSVARTGVYEQYF,TGTGCCAGCAGCGTAGCCAGGACAGGAGTCTACGAGCAGTACTTC
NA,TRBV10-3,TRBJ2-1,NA,CAISESAGPGNEQFF,TGTGCCATCAGTGAGTCTGCGGGGCCGGGGAATGAGCAGTTCTTC
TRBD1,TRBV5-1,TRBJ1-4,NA,CASSLGQGNEKLFF,TGCGCCAGCAGCTTGGGACAGGGGAATGAAAAACTGTTTTTT
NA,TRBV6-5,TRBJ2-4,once,CASPSYGLGENIQYF,TGTGCCAGCCCTTCATACGGGTTGGGTGAGAACATTCAGTACTTC
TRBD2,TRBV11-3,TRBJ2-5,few,CASSPRLAGGQETQYF,TGTGCCAGCAGCCCGCGACTAGCGGGGGGCCAAGAGACCCAGTACTTC
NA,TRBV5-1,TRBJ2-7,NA,CASSLDAEARDEQYF,TGCGCCAGCAGCTTGGATGCGGAAGCCCGAGACGAGCAGTACTTC
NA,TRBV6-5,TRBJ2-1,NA,CASSSQGRGYEQFF,TGTGCCAGCAGTTCCCAAGGGAGGGGGTATGAGCAGTTCTTC
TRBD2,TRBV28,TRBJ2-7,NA,CASSNGAGGEQYF,TGTGCCAGCAGCAATGGGGCGGGAGGAGAGCAGTACTTC
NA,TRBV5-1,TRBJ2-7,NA,CASSPGQSLTYEQYF,TGCGCCAGCAGCCCAGGACAGTCGCTCACCTACGAGCAGTACTTC